This entry lists 21 T cell receptor beta chains sequenced from one sample in a study of blood T cell repertoires in COVID-19. The repertoire was sequenced with immunoSEQ multiplex PCR; TCRdb's copy has only in-frame clones and lacks some. The data show fewer than 350,000 clones, 85% to 90% seen once. Sequencing input: peripheral blood. These receptors originate from a woman in her 30s with COVID-19, enrolled during active disease.

The chain has TRBV15 and TRBJ1-5; D uncertain. The CDR3 totals 13 residues. CDR1 LNHNV and CDR2 YYDKDF come from the germline V gene (reference sequence). V lost 1 base and J lost 8, with 9 bases in between. The CDR3 DNA reads TGTGCCACCAGCAGAGCTTTCGCGGAGCCCCAGCATTTT. Amino acids: CATSRAFAEPQHF.

V gene TRBV27 combines with J gene TRBJ2-1, with D possibly TRBD1 on 6 matching bases. The length of the CDR3 is 15 residues. The germline V gene encodes CDR1 MNHEY and CDR2 SMNVEV (reference sequence). V gave up 6 bases and J gave up 4 bases, with 16 bases separating them. CDR3 coding DNA: TGTGCCAGCAGAAGGGGAAACAGGGTATACAATGAGCAGTTCTTC. As protein: CASRRGNRVYNEQFF.

This rearrangement joins TRBV5-6 to TRBJ1-1; D ambiguous. Per the germline V gene, CDR1 is SGHDT and CDR2 is YYEEEE. The CDR3 is made up of 11 amino acids. Trimming removed 10 bases at V and 1 base at J, with 8 bases between. For the CDR3, the DNA is TGTGCCCAGCGGGGGAACACTGAAGCTTTCTTT. Protein product: CAQRGNTEAFF.

The V and J genes are TRBV6-2 or TRBV6-3 and TRBJ2-2; D remains ambiguous. Germline V lookup: CDR1 MNHEY, CDR2 SVGEGT. The CDR3 spans 12 residues. V lost 4 bases and J 6 bases, leaving 6 bases between the germline ends. The DNA for the CDR3 is TGTGCCAGCAGTTTCATAGCCGGGGAGCTGTTTTTT. Translating it yields CASSFIAGELFF.

This rearrangement joins TRBV19 to TRBJ1-2; maybe TRBD1 (5 bases). The CDR3 covers 13 residues. With 6 bases removed from V and 6 bases from J, the gap between germline ends came to 14 bases. In germline, CDR1 is LNHDA, CDR2 SQIVND (reference sequence). The CDR3 bases are TGTGCCAGTAGCCCAACCGGGGGTAATGGCTACACCTTC. Translated: CASSPTGGNGYTF.

The genes are TRBV6-5 and TRBJ1-2, with D possibly TRBD1 on 5 matching bases. This CDR3 has 12 residues. The V end was cut by 7 bases, the J end by 7 bases, with 13 bases between. CDR1 MNHEY and CDR2 SVGAGI come from the germline V gene. The CDR3 coding sequence is TGTGCCAGCACCGATTCCCAGGGTGGCTACACCTTC. Encoded protein: CASTDSQGGYTF.

V is TRBV18 and J is TRBJ2-3, with TRBD2 matching over 8 bases. This CDR3 region has 17 residues. With 6 bases clipped from V and 8 bases from J, the junction kept 19 bases outside the gene matches. CDR1 and CDR2 from the germline V gene are KGHSH and LQKENI. This CDR3 is CASSRPSGGPARGTQYF. Written as DNA, the CDR3 is TGTGCCAGCTCCCGCCCGAGCGGGGGTCCCGCACGAGGTACGCAGTATTTT.

This chain uses TRBV18 with TRBJ1-1; 7 positions match TRBD1. The CDR3 runs 14 residues. V gave up 4 bases and J gave up 5 bases; unmatched junction bases: 7. CDR1 and CDR2 (germline): KGHSH, LQKENI. CDR3 coding DNA: TGTGCCAGCTCACTTGACAGGGTTCGGACTGAAGCTTTCTTT. Encoded protein: CASSLDRVRTEAFF.

This rearrangement joins TRBV24-1 to TRBJ2-5, with 10 bases fitting TRBD1. The CDR3 extends over 17 amino acids. J was trimmed by 4 bases and V by 2 bases; bases with no gene match: 9. The germline CDR1 and CDR2 sequences are KGHDR and SFDVKD. The CDR3 DNA is TGTGCCACCAGTGATTCAGTACGGGACAGGGGTAGAGAGACCCAGTACTTC. It specifies CATSDSVRDRGRETQYF.

The V call is TRBV15, the J call TRBJ1-1, with TRBD1 matching over 8 bases. The length of the CDR3 is 17 residues. Germline loops: CDR1 LNHNV, CDR2 YYDKDF (reference sequence). V lost 8 bases, J lost 4 bases, and 18 bases stayed unmatched. The CDR3 is CATAGGQGLGGSTEAFF. CDR3 coding DNA: TGTGCCACCGCGGGCGGACAGGGACTGGGGGGGAGCACTGAAGCTTTCTTT.

The chain carries TRBV5-6 and TRBJ2-1; a possible D gene is TRBD1 (6 bases). The CDR3 has 15 amino acids. Germline loops: CDR1 SGHDT, CDR2 YYEEEE. Between the trimmed V and J ends, which lost 1 base and 7 bases, there was a span of 15 bases. The CDR3 loop reads CASSLLSGVFNEQFF. CDR3 DNA sequence: TGTGCCAGCAGCTTGTTGTCAGGGGTTTTTAATGAGCAGTTCTTC.

The chain couples TRBV5-1 to TRBJ2-2, with D possibly TRBD2 on 5 matching bases. The CDR3 extends over 15 amino acids. The ends were cut back, 0 bases at V and 1 base at J, with 7 bases in the middle. Per germline, CDR1 SGHRS and CDR2 YFSETQ. The CDR3 spells CASSLAGGNTGELFF. As DNA, the CDR3 is TGCGCCAGCAGCTTGGCTGGAGGGAACACCGGGGAGCTGTTTTTT.

This clone showed up just once. The V gene is TRBV6-5, the J gene TRBJ1-2, with D possibly TRBD1 on 6 matching bases. From germline, CDR1 is MNHEY and CDR2 SVGAGI. This CDR3 spans 13 amino acids. The V end lost 10 bases, the J end lost 4 bases, and 16 bases lay between the germline ends. The CDR3 protein is CATSRQEPYGYTF. In DNA, the CDR3 is TGTGCCACTTCCCGACAGGAGCCCTATGGCTACACCTTC.

The rearrangement uses TRBV4-1 and TRBJ1-1; no clear D. The CDR3 sequence is 15 residues long. V was cut by 2 bases and J by 3 bases, with 13 bases left in between. Germline CDR1 is MGHRA and CDR2 is YSYEKL. CDR3 bases: TGCGCCAGCAGCCAAAAGGCGGGGAGGGACACTGAAGCTTTCTTT. Its protein product is CASSQKAGRDTEAFF.

V usage is TRBV6-5 and J usage is TRBJ1-1; tentative D call: TRBD1 (5 bases). Between the trimmed V and J ends, which lost 3 bases and 8 bases, there was a span of 13 bases. The germline V gene encodes CDR1 MNHEY and CDR2 SVGAGI. The CDR3 has 13 residues. CDR3 sequence reads: CASSYGEEGEAFF. The CDR3 nucleotides are TGTGCCAGCAGTTATGGGGAGGAGGGGGAAGCTTTCTTT.

This clone was observed a single time. The V and J genes are TRBV10-3 and TRBJ2-7; D is unclear. There are 11 residues in the CDR3. CDR1 and CDR2 (germline): ENHRY, SYGVKD. V dropped 10 bases and J dropped 5 bases, with 12 bases sitting between them. The CDR3 sequence is CATGFSHEQYF. The CDR3, as DNA: TGTGCCACCGGGTTTTCCCACGAGCAGTACTTC.

The chain carries TRBV19 and TRBJ2-7; possible D gene TRBD1, 6 bases. The CDR3 consists of 17 residues. Between the trimmed V and J ends, which lost 3 bases and 5 bases, there was a span of 23 bases. In germline, CDR1 is LNHDA, CDR2 SQIVND (reference sequence). For the CDR3, the DNA is TGTGCCAGTAGTATGGATTCGGTAGGGGGTAAATTGGACGAGCAGTACTTC. Protein: CASSMDSVGGKLDEQYF.

This clone was counted between two and nine times. V usage is TRBV2 and J usage is TRBJ2-5; tentatively, D is TRBD2 (5 bases). CDR1 is SNHLY and CDR2 is FYNNEI in the germline V gene. V shed 4 bases and J shed 9 bases, with 21 bases lying between them. CDR3 length: 15 residues. The CDR3 DNA is TGTGCCAGCAGTGGGGCCCCGGGTAGCGATGGTCCCCAGTACTTC. Translating gives CASSGAPGSDGPQYF.

V and J are TRBV28 and TRBJ1-5, with 8 bases fitting TRBD1. Losses at the gene ends were 5 bases for V and 5 bases for J; bases not matched to a gene: 11. The CDR3 has 16 amino acids. Germline CDR1 is MDHEN and CDR2 is SYDVKM. CDR3: CASSPWTGSGDQPQHF. The CDR3 nucleotides are TGTGCCAGCAGTCCATGGACAGGGTCAGGGGATCAGCCCCAGCATTTT.

The chain's CDR3 is CASSQGSGRNIQYF. CDR3 nucleotide sequence: TGTGCCAGCAGCCAAGGGAGCGGTCGGAACATTCAGTACTTC. The chain links TRBV14 to TRBJ2-4; D perhaps matches TRBD2 (5 bases). Trimming removed 1 base from V and 7 bases from J, with 11 bases in between. The CDR3 spans 14 residues. CDR1 is SGHDN and CDR2 is FVKESK in the germline V gene.

The gene calls are TRBV23-1 and TRBJ1-4; D remains ambiguous. TRBV23-1 is an ORF, and what it does is uncertain. The CDR3 has 15 residues. Trimming took off 8 bases at V and 5 bases at J, with 18 bases between the two ends. In nucleotides, the CDR3 is TGCGCCAGCCAATCTTGGGAGGGAAAAAATGAAAAACTGTTTTTT. It yields the protein CASQSWEGKNEKLFF.